A single TCR beta chain is shown here with its context. Its cognate antigen is unknown. V shed 6 bases, J shed 2 bases, and the junction held 4 bases outside the gene matches. Germline CDR1 MNHEY, CDR2 SMNVEV (reference sequence). The CDR3 is made up of 13 amino acids. The data were obtained in a study of PD-1 blockade in classical Hodgkin lymphoma. General observations from the study: Any patient who commenced nivolumab under 1 year after ASCT was excluded. By C4D1, diversity of CD4+ TCRs had risen significantly, whereas that of CD8+ TCRs had not. Those achieving complete response showed baseline diversity like newly diagnosed patients.

In every patient, relapse followed autologous stem cell transplantation, while exposure to brentuximab vedotin differed. Repertoires were generated with immunoSEQ multiplex PCR, while TCRdb's copy carries only in-frame clones and drops some. The sample includes about 50,000 clones, 65% to 85% of them seen just once. The chain links TRBV27 to TRBJ2-7; 7 positions match TRBD2. The source is a human donor with classical Hodgkin lymphoma. Specimen: peripheral blood mononuclear cells (PBMCs), collected at baseline. This chain's CDR3 is CASRRDYAYEQYF. The CDR3 coding sequence is TGTGCCAGCAGGAGGGACTACGCCTACGAGCAGTACTTC.